This entry is about one T cell receptor beta chain. The record originates from a study of T-cell reconstitution after alpha-beta-depleted transplantation in children. Construction of the TCRbeta library involved unique molecular identifiers. MiXCR was run by TCRdb on the PCR reads, yielding one entry per CDR3 protein. This sample has hundreds of thousands of distinct CDR3 sequences, with approximately 17% found just once. The V and J ends lost 3 bases and 6 bases, in that order; junction bases with no gene match: 7. Germline V CDR1 and CDR2: LNHNV, YYDKDF (reference sequence). This CDR3 contains 16 residues.

The sequencing here drew on PBMCs from the stem cell graft donor, taken from the stem cell graft. The V gene is TRBV15, the J gene TRBJ1-4, with 10 bases aligning to TRBD1. The sequence was collected from a human donor who donated a stem cell graft to a child with acute myeloid leukemia. The CDR3 DNA reads TGTGCCACCAGCAGTTTCGACGGGACAGGGGATGAAAAACTGTTTTTT. This translates into CATSSFDGTGDEKLFF.